A single T cell receptor (beta chain) is shown here with its context. The sample originates from a study of blood T cell repertoires in COVID-19. Measured with immunoSEQ multiplex PCR; TCRdb has only the in-frame clones, and not every one. The table has some 310,000 clones, 85% to 90% seen once. This TCR was sampled from a woman in her thirties who had recovered from COVID-19. The sample was PBMCs or T cells enriched from blood (not recorded which).

The chain's CDR3 is CASSPDRSTDTQYF. CDR3 sequence (DNA): TGTGCCAGCAGCCCGGACAGAAGCACAGATACGCAGTATTTT. This chain uses TRBV7-2 with TRBJ2-3; D possibly corresponds to TRBD1 (6 bases). V gave up 5 bases and J gave up 0 bases, with 9 bases separating them. There are 14 residues in the CDR3. The germline CDR1 and CDR2 sequences are SGHTA and FQGNSA.